This T cell receptor beta chain is from a study of blood T cell repertoires in COVID-19. Across the study: Whether acute or convalescent, the COVID-19 samples came from the United States, Italy and Spain.

Produced via immunoSEQ multiplex PCR; TCRdb's table is partial and in-frame only. The data contain nearly 80,000 clones, more than 70% of them singletons. Sequenced sample: peripheral blood. The TCR sequence derives from a man between 60 and 70 years old with active or convalescent COVID-19.

The CDR3 bases are TGTGCCAGCAGCTTAATTGGGAGCTCCTACGAGCAGTACTTC. Amino acid sequence: CASSLIGSSYEQYF. The chain couples TRBV5-6 to TRBJ2-7; maybe TRBD2 (5 bases). The germline CDR1 and CDR2 sequences are SGHDT and YYEEEE. Trimming removed 2 bases from V and 0 bases from J, with 9 bases in between. The CDR3 sequence is 14 residues long.